The source of this T cell receptor beta chain is a study of T cell repertoires in cytomegalovirus infection. This clonotype was observed at least ten times. Antigen specificity is unknown. In TCRdb, the reads were re-called with MiXCR into one record per CDR3 protein. The sample includes some 900,000 distinct CDR3 sequences, approximately 29% of them seen just once. This CDR3 comprises 11 residues. V lost 4 bases and J 7 bases, leaving 5 bases between the germline ends. The germline CDR1 and CDR2 sequences are SGHTA and FQGNSA. The sequence was collected from a human donor in good health (CMV status not recorded). Some clones in this sample may be carry-over from other donors' samples. The chain carries TRBV7-2 and TRBJ2-4, with D perhaps being TRBD1 or TRBD2 (5 bases each). Material: cultured CD8+ T cells from PBMCs, obtained from culture after CMV antigen stimulation. CDR3 in amino acids: CASSWGNIQYF. The CDR3 bases are TGTGCCAGCAGCTGGGGGAACATTCAGTACTTC. The whole variable domain, remainder taken from reference TRBV7-2 and TRBJ2-4, is GAGVSQSPSNKVTEKGKDVELRCDPISGHTALYWYRQSLGQGLEFLIYFQGNSAPDKSGLPSDRFSAERTGGSVSTLTIQRTQQEDSAVYLCASSWGNIQYFGAGTRLSVL.